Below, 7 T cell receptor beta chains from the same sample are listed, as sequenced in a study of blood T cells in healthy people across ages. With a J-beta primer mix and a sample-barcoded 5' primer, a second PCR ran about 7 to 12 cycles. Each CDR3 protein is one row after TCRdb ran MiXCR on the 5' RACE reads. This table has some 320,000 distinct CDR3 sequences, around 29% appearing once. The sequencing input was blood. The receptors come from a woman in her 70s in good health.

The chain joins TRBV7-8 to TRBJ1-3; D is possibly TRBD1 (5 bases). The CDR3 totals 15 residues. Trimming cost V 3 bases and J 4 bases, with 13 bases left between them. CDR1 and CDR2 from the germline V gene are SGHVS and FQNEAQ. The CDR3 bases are TGTGCCAGCAGCTTTGTCCGGGACGGAGGAAACACCATATATTTT. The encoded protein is CASSFVRDGGNTIYF.

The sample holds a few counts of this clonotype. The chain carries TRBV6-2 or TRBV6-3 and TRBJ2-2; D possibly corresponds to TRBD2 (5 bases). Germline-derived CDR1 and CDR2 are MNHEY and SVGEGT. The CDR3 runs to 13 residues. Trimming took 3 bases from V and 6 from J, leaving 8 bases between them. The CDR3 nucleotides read TGTGCCAGCAGTTATCTAGCCCCCGGGGAGCTGTTTTTT. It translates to CASSYLAPGELFF.

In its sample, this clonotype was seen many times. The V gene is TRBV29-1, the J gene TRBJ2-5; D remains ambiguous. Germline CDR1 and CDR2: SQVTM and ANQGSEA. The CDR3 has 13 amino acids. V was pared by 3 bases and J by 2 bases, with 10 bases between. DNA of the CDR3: TGCAGCGTTGATTGGGCTAGGCAAGAGACCCAGTACTTC. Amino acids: CSVDWARQETQYF.

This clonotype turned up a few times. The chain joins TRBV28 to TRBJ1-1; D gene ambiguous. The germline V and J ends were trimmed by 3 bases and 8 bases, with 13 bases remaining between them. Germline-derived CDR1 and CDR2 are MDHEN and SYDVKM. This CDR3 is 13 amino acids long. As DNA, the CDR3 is TGTGCCAGCAGTTTCCGGACTCCATCCGAAGCTTTCTTT. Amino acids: CASSFRTPSEAFF.

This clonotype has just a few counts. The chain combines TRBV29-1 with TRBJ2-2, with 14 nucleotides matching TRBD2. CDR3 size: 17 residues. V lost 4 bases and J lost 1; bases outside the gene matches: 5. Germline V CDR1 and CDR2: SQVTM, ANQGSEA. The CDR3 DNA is TGCAGCGTTGCCGGACTAGCGGGGGGCCTGAACACCGGGGAGCTGTTTTTT. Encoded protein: CSVAGLAGGLNTGELFF.

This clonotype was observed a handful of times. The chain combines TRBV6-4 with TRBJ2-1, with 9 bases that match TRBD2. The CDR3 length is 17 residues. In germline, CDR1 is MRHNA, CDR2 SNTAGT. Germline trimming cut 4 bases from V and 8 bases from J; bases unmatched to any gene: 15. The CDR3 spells CASSVNTGGRAVYEQFF. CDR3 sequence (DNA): TGTGCCAGCAGTGTAAATACTGGCGGGAGGGCCGTGTATGAGCAGTTCTTC.

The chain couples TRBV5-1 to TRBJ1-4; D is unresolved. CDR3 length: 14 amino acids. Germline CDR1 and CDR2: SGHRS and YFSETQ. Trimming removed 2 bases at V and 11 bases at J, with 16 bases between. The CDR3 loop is CASSFFWGESKLFF. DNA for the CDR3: TGCGCCAGCAGCTTTTTCTGGGGAGAATCGAAACTGTTTTTT.